The present T cell receptor (beta chain) was sequenced within a study of Ad26.COV2.S vaccination and SARS-CoV-2 variants. Study-level findings and limits: Using TCR breadth and depth analyses may have led to underestimated total T cell responses. Non-spike TCR breadth was similar in vaccine and placebo recipients.

This clone was detected a few times. The antigen is unknown. Between the trimmed V and J ends, which lost 1 base and 4 bases, there was a span of 8 bases. Germline V gives CDR1 LGHDT, CDR2 YNNKEL (reference sequence). The CDR3 spans 14 residues. TCRdb keeps only in-frame clones here, not all; method: immunoSEQ multiplex PCR. The table shows more than 300,000 clones, with 70% to 90% occurring only once. The treatment is: 19 received Ad26.COV2.S at low or high dose, single or two shots; about five received placebo; per-sample allocation not given. Samples came from day 63 after the first vaccine or placebo injection.

The chain uses TRBV3-1 (or the pseudogene TRBV3-2) and TRBJ1-5; D is ambiguous. The sequence came from a person between 18 and 60 years old who received the Ad26.COV2.S COVID-19 vaccine or a placebo. Sequencing used peripheral blood, obtained in a trial of Ad26.COV2.S vaccine versus placebo. CDR3 coding DNA: TGTGCCAGCAGCCAAGTATTAGGGAATCAGCCCCAGCATTTT. This encodes CASSQVLGNQPQHF.